The source of this T cell receptor beta chain is a study of cytomegalovirus exposure and HLA in healthy donors. The CDR3 totals 14 residues. Trimming removed 3 bases at V and 5 bases at J, with 10 bases between. CDR1 is SNHLY and CDR2 is FYNNEI in the germline V gene. Generated by immunoSEQ multiplex PCR, the TCRdb table keeps only in-frame clones and is missing some. This table holds roughly 330,000 clones, 75% to 90% found once. The sequence came from a woman aged 25 to 39 in good health and CMV-seropositive. V gene TRBV2 combines with J gene TRBJ2-2; no definite D call. Sequenced: PBMCs. The CDR3 DNA sequence: TGTGCCAGCAGTGATTTAATCCAGACCGGGGAGCTGTTTTTT. Protein: CASSDLIQTGELFF.